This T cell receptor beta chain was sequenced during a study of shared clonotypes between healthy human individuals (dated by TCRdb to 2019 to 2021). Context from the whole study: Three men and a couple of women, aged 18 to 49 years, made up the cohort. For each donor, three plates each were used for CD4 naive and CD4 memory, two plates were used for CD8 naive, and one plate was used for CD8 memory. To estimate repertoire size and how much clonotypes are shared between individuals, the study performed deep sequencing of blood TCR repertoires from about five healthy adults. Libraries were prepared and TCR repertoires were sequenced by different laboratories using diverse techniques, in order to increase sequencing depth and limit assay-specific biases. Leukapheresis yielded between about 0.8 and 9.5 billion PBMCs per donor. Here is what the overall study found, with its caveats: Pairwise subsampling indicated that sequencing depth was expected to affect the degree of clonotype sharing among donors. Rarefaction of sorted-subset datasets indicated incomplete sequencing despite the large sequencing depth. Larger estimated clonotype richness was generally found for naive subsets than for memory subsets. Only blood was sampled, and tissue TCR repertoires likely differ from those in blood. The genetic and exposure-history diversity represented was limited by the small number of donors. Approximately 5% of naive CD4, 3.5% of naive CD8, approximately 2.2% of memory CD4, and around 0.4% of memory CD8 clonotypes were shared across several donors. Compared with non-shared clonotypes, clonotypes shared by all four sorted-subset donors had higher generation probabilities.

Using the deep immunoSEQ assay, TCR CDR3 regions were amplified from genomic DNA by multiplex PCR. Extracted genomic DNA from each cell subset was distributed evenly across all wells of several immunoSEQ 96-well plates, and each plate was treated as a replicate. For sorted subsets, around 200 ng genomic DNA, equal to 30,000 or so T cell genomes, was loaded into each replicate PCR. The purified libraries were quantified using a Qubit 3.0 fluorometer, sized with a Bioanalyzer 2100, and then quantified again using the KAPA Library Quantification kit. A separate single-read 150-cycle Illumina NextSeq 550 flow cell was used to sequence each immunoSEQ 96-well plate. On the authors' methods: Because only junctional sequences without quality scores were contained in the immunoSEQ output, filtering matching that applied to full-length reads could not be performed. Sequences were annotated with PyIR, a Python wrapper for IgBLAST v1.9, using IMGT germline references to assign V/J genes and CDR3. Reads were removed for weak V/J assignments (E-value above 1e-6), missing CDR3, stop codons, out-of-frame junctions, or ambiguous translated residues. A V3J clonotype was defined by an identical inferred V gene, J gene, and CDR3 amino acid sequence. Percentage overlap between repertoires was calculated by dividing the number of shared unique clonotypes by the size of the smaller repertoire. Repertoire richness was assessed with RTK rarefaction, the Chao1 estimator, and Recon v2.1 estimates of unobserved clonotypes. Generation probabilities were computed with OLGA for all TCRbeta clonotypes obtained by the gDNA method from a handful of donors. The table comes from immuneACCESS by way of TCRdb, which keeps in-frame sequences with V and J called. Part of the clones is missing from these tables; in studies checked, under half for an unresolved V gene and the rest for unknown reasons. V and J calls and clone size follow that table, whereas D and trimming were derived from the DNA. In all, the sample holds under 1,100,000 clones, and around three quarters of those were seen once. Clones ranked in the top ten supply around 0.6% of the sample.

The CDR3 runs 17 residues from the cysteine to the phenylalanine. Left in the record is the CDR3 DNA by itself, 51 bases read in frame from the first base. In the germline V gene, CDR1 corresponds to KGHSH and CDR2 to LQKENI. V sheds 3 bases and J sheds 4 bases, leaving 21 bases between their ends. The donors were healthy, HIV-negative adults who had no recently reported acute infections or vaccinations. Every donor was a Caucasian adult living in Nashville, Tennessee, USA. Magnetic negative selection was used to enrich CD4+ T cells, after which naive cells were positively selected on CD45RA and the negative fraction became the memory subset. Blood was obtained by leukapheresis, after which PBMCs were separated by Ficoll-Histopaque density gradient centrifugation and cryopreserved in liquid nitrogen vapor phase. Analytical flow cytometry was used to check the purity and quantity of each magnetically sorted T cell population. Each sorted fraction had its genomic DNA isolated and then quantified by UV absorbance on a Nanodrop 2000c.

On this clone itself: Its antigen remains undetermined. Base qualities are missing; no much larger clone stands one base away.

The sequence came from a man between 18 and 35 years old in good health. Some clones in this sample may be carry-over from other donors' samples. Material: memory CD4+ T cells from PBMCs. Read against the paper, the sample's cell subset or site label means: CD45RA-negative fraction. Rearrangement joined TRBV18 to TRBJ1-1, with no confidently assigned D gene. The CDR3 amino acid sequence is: CASSPLRGNVATTEAFF. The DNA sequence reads TGTGCCAGCTCACCCCTCAGAGGGAACGTCGCGACCACTGAAGCTTTCTTT.